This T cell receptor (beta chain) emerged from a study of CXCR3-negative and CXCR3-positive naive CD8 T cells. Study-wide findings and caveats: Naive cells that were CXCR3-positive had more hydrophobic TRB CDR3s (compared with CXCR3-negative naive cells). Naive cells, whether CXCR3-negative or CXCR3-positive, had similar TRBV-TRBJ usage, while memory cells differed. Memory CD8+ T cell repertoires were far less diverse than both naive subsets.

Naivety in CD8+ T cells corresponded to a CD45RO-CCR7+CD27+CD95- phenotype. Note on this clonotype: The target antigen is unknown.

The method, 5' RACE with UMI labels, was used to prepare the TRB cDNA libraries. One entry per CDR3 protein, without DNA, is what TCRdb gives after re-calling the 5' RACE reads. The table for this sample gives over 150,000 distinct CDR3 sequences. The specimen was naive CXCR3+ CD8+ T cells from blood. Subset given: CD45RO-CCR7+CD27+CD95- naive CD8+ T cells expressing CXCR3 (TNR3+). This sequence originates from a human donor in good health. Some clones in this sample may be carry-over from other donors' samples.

This chain's CDR3 is CASSSSPGSGNTIYF. The chain combines TRBV9 with TRBJ1-3; TCRdb gives TRBD1 as the D gene, but with no DNA this cannot be confirmed. CDR3 length equals 15 residues. Germline CDR1 and CDR2: SGDLS and YYNGEE. The whole variable domain, remainder taken from reference TRBV9 and TRBJ1-3, is DSGVTQTPKHLITATGQRVTLRCSPRSGDLSVYWYQQSLDQGLQFLIQYYNGEERAKGNILERFSAQQFPDLHSELNLSSLELGDSALYFCASSSSPGSGNTIYFGEGSWLTVV.